A selection of T cell receptor beta chains follows, all from one sample in a study of blood T cell repertoires in COVID-19. Libraries were prepared by immunoSEQ multiplex PCR; TCRdb keeps only in-frame clonotypes and omits some of them. The table lists some 31,000 clones, around 73% of them singletons. Sequenced sample: peripheral blood. These receptors all come from a woman between 55 and 75 years old with acute or convalescent COVID-19. Each CDR3 is given with its conserved first and last residue. Each record gives: J gene, V gene, clone size, D gene, CDR3 DNA, CDR3 protein. D genes are given only for firm matches. Some rows mark clone size as missing; the rest say once, few, many or name a class of expanded clone.

>TRBJ1-5|TRBV11-2|NA|TRBD1
TGTGCCAGCATCGAACAGGGGGTTATCGATCAGCCCCAGCATTTT
CASIEQGVIDQPQHF
>TRBJ2-1|TRBV5-4|NA|NA
TGTGCCAGCAGCTTGGTCGTTGGGGGGGCGAGGGAGCAGTTCTTC
CASSLVVGGAREQFF
>TRBJ1-4|TRBV27|NA|NA
TGTGCCAGCAGCCGGCTCGGGGAAAAACTGTTTTTT
CASSRLGEKLFF
>TRBJ1-5|TRBV5-8|once|NA
TGTGCCAGCAGCGGGGGGGGCGTCCTGGGTAAATTCTCCAGCATTTTT
CASSGGGVLGKFSSIF
>TRBJ2-2|TRBV19|NA|TRBD1
TGTGCCAGTAGTTCCACAGGGGCAGCCGGGGAGCTGTTTTTT
CASSSTGAAGELFF
>TRBJ2-1|TRBV2|NA|NA
TGTGCCATACCCTCCACTACCGCACGCTCCTACAATGAGCAGTTCTTC
CAIPSTTARSYNEQFF
>TRBJ1-1|TRBV5-1|once|NA
TGCGCCAGCAGCTTCGGGGGGCCCGGAACTGAAGCTTTCTTT
CASSFGGPGTEAFF
>TRBJ2-6|TRBV10-3|NA|TRBD2
TGTGCCACCGGCGGGGGTTCTGGGGCCAACGTCCTGACTTTC
CATGGGSGANVLTF
>TRBJ1-4|TRBV15|NA|NA
TGTGCCACCAGCAGAGACCGGGACATCCGGGGTGAAAAACTGTTTTTT
CATSRDRDIRGEKLFF
>TRBJ1-2|TRBV2|NA|TRBD1
TGTGCCAGCAACCCAGGGGACAGCTTTTCCCTCTATGGCTACACCTTC
CASNPGDSFSLYGYTF
>TRBJ1-2|TRBV4-1|NA|TRBD1
TGCGCCAGCAGCCCTACACAGGGGGCAAAGTATGGCTACACCTTC
CASSPTQGAKYGYTF